This TCR beta chain was observed in a study of T cells in Graves' hyperthyroidism and ophthalmopathy (dated by TCRdb to the late 2010s). Background on the whole study: Peripheral blood was sampled at the time of initial diagnosis, prior to any treatment. To identify TCR V-J signatures that set the groups apart, the researchers used a discovery cohort of about a hundred patients, made up of 40 to 45 with Graves' ophthalmopathy and 57 with stable Graves' hyperthyroidism. Prospective prediction of ophthalmopathy was tested in an independent validation cohort consisting of about 19 hyperthyroidism patients and around 16 patients who later progressed to ophthalmopathy. For training and testing, the 100 or so patients in the discovery cohort were randomly divided in a 7:3 ratio. Thyroid tissue and blood T-cell repertoires from over 5 Graves' hyperthyroidism patients were also compared in the study. After blood sampling, hyperthyroidism patients were treated with methimazole at a starting dose of 30 mg daily, and ophthalmopathy patients were treated with high-dose intravenous methylprednisolone. TCR Vbeta CDR3 sequencing of 120 to 150 peripheral blood samples (under 45 ophthalmopathy, 75 hyperthyroidism and roughly 17 progressor patients) is reported in the paper. Findings and caveats that apply to the study as a whole: In validation, the model predicted progression to ophthalmopathy a median of approximately 6.3 months before onset, with approximately 70% sensitivity and 72.22% specificity. Ophthalmopathy was separated from stable hyperthyroidism by a 13 V-J signature model, with about 88% sensitivity and about 81% specificity obtained in cross-validation and 80%/75% obtained in testing. Blood samples also contained most of the expanded thyroid clonotypes (frequency above 0.001), which suggests that blood repertoires may reflect thyroid immune responses. No statistical method was used to set the sample size in advance, and investigators knew the group allocation.

Ophthalmopathy patients had moderately to severely active disease, with a Clinical Activity Score of 3 or more, a NOSPECS grade of 4 or more, and a disease duration of less than 3 months. Any patient with an uncontrolled infection, another autoimmune disease, pregnancy or lactation was excluded. Diagnoses were established on the basis of clinical symptoms, serum thyroxine and TRAb, thyroid ultrasound, and orbital computed tomography. Ficoll-Paque density gradient centrifugation was used to isolate PBMCs from about 10 ml of fresh peripheral blood. Total RNA was extracted using Trizol reagent, and RNA quality was assessed on an Agilent 2100 Bioanalyzer. Amplification of TCR beta CDR3 regions was carried out from RNA transcripts. The first round of RT-PCR for the TCR CDR3 was performed with the HTBI primer set and the Qiagen OneStep RT-PCR kit. The libraries were constructed in a second round of multiplex PCR and then size-selected and purified. Libraries were sequenced paired-end with 100 bp reads on an Illumina HiSeq2000. The paper's processing steps were these. SOAPnuke was used to process the raw data, throwing out any read that contained adapters or uncalled bases, had a mean Phred below 15, or lacked an exact constant-primer or identifier match. High-quality paired reads were merged using COPE v1.2.5, and each unique nucleotide sequence was defined as a clonotype. MiTCR v1.1 was used to align clonotypes to the IMGT TRBV, TRBD and TRBJ reference segments. The analysis included only V-J combinations with a frequency above 0.0001, which together covered around 99% of the repertoires. The TCS score was defined as the ratio of F50 (clonal expansion) to E x V (chaos), calculated using BLOSUM62-based TCRdist between CDR3 peptides within each V-J. Welch's t-statistics and random forest reduced fewer than 550 V-J features to 13, which were used in a naive Bayes classifier (R e1071). The similarity between thyroid and blood repertoires was quantified using the Morisita-Horn index. The raw public data were reprocessed by TCRdb itself: fastp quality trimming at Q25, MiXCR clonotype calling, in-frame beta chains only. CDR3 protein sequences are deduplicated, and each keeps its most common genes and DNA. The V and J calls here are based on TCRdb, not the publication. This sample lists fewer than 650,000 distinct CDR3 sequences; under 15% were detected once. The top ten clones comprise 3.5% to 4.5% of the sample.

CDR1 and CDR2 are read off the germline V gene (reference sequence) as DFQATT and SNEGSKA. The CDR3, cysteine through phenylalanine, is 11 amino acids long. The DNA shown is the 33-base CDR3, in frame from base 1. A distance of 8 bases separates the germline ends of V and J, which lose 3 bases and 6 bases respectively. This clonotype was recorded at least ten times. The clone's antigen remains unknown. There are no base qualities to consult, and no much larger clone falls within one base. The TCR originated in a woman in her thirties or forties with Graves' ophthalmopathy. Sequenced material: blood. The receptor chain draws on TRBV20-1 and TRBJ1-2, and possibly TRBD1, on 5 matching bases. The DNA reads TGCAGTGCTAGGGGGGGTCATGGCTACACCTTC. Its product reads: CSARGGHGYTF.